The clone carrying this TCR beta chain was seen once. TCR templates numbering approximately 9.3 x 10^4 were assayed per sample. Profiling relied on immunoSEQ multiplex PCR, and the TCRdb table lists in-frame clones only, not all of them. Here the sample spans around 100,000 clones, under 95% being singletons. The entry originates in a study of siplizumab effects on memory and regulatory T cells. CDR1 and CDR2 (germline): MNHEY, SVGAGI. The V gene lost 0 bases and the J gene lost 0 bases, with 11 bases spanning the gap. This CDR3 has 16 amino acids. The rearrangement uses TRBV6-5 and TRBJ1-2, with a possible D match to TRBD1 (5 bases). The source material was Tregs sorted from blood. The source of this sequence is a human donor in good health. The CDR3 loop is CASSYSGGHTNYGYTF. The CDR3 DNA is TGTGCCAGCAGTTACTCGGGAGGACACACTAACTATGGCTACACCTTC.